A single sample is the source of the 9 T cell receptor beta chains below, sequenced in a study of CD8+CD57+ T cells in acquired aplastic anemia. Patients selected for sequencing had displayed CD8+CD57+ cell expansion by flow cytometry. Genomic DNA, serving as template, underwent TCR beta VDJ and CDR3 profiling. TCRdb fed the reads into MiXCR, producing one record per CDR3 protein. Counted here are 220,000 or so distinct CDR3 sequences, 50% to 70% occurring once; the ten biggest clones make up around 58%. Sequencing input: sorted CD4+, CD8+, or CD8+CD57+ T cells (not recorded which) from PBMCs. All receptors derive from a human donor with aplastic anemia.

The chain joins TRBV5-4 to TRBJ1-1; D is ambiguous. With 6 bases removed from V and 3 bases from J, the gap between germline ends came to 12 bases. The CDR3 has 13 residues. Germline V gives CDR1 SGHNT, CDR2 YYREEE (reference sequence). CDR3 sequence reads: CASTRLADTEAFF. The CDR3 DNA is TGTGCCAGCACGCGTTTAGCTGACACTGAAGCTTTCTTT.

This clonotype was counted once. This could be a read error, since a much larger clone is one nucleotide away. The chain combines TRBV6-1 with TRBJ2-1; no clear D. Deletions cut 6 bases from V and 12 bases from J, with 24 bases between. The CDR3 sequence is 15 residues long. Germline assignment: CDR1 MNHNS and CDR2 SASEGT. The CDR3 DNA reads TGTGCCAGCAGCGATCCGCTACATAGCAAAGGTGGGCAGTTCTTC. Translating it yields CASSDPLHSKGGQFF.

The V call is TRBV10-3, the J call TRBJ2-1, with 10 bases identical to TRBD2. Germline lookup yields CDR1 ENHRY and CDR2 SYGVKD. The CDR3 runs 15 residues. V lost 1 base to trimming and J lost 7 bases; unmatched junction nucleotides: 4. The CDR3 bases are TGTGCCATCAGTGAGTTGAGCGGGAGGGATAATGAGCAGTTCTTC. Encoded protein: CAISELSGRDNEQFF.

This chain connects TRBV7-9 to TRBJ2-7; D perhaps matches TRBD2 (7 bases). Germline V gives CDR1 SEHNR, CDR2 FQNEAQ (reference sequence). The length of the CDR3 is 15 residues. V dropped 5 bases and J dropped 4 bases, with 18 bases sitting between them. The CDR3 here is CASSQGGGREYEQYF. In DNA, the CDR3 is TGTGCCAGCAGCCAAGGGGGAGGGCGGGAATACGAGCAGTACTTC.

The CDR3 nucleotides read TGTGCCAGCAGCCAAGGAGGGGGCGCCGCGGATTCACCCCTCCACTTT. Translation gives CASSQGGGAADSPLHF. The rearrangement uses TRBV7-2 and TRBJ1-6; 7 bases are shared with TRBD1. V lost 5 bases and J lost 8; bases outside the gene matches: 12. CDR1 is SGHTA, CDR2 FQGNSA, per germline. The CDR3 has 16 residues.

CDR3 nucleotide sequence: TGTGCCAGCAGCGTAGCTGACATCAAGGAGACCCAGTACTTC. It specifies CASSVADIKETQYF. The gene calls are TRBV9 and TRBJ2-5, with D uncertain. CDR3 size: 14 residues. Germline V gives CDR1 SGDLS, CDR2 YYNGEE. Trimming cost V 0 bases and J 5 bases, with 11 bases left between them.

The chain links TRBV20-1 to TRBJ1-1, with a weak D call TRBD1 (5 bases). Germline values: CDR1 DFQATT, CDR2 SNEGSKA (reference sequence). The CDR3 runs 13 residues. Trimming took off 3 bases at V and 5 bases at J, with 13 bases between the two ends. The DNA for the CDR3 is TGCAGTGCTAGCAGGCCAGAGGGGACTGAAGCTTTCTTT. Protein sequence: CSASRPEGTEAFF.

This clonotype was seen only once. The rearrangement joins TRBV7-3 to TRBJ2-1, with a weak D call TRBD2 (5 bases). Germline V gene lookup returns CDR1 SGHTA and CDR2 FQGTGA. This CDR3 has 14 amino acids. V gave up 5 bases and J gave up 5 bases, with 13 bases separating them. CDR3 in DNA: TGTGCCAGCAGCCCGGAGGCGAGTAACAATGAGCAGTTCTTC. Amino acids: CASSPEASNNEQFF.

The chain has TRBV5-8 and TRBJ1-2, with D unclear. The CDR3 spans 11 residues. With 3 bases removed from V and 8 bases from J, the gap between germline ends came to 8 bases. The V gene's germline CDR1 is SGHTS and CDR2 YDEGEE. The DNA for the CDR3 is TGTGCCAGCAGCTACCGATGGGGCTACACCTTC. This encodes CASSYRWGYTF.